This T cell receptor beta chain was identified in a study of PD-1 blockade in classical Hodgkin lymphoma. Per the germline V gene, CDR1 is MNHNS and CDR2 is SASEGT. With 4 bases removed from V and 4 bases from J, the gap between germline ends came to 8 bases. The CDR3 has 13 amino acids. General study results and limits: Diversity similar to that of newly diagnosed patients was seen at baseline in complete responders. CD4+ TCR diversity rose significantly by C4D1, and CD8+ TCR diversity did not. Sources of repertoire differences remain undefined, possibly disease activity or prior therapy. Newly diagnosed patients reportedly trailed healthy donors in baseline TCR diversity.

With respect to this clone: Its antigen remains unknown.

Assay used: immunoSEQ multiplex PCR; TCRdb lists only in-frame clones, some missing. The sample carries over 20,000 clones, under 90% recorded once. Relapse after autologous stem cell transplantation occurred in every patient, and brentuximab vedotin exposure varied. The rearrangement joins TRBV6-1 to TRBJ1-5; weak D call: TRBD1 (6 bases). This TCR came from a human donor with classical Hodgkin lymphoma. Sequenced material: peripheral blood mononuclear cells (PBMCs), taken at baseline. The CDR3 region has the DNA TGTGCCAGCAGTGGACAGGAGAATCAGCCCCAGCATTTT. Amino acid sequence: CASSGQENQPQHF.